This TCR beta chain was captured by sequencing in a study of blood T cell repertoires in COVID-19. Sequenced by immunoSEQ multiplex PCR; TCRdb stores in-frame clones only, minus some. The table lists around 64,000 clones, roughly 88% of them singletons. V shed 4 bases and J shed 9 bases, with 12 bases lying between them. This CDR3 is built from 13 residues. The germline V gene has CDR1 LGHDT and CDR2 YNNKEL (reference sequence). The V and J genes are TRBV3-1 (or the pseudogene TRBV3-2) and TRBJ2-2; maybe TRBD1 (6 bases). The clonotype was recovered from a man aged 30-40 years with acute or convalescent COVID-19. Sequences were obtained from peripheral blood. As DNA, the CDR3 is TGTGCCAGCAGCCCGGACAGAGCCAGGGAGCTGTTTTTT. It yields the protein CASSPDRARELFF.